Listed below are T cell receptor beta chains from one sample, sequenced in a study of blood T cells in healthy people across ages. From the 5' RACE reads, TCRdb called clonotypes with MiXCR, one entry per CDR3 protein. The sample has around 1,000,000 distinct CDR3 sequences, 20% to 25% seen once. These records were also assigned to another study, of T cells of mothers and their children.

The sample was blood. The receptors were gathered from a girl aged 2 to 9 in good health. CDR3s include the opening cysteine and the closing phenylalanine or tryptophan. Each record gives: J gene, clone size, D gene, V gene, CDR3 DNA, CDR3 protein. A D gene is named only where the DNA matches it firmly. Some rows mark clone size as missing; the rest say once, few, many or name a class of expanded clone.

>TRBJ1-3|-|-|TRBV6-5
TGTGCCAGCAGAGAGAATTACTCTGGAAACACCATATATTTT
CASRENYSGNTIYF
>TRBJ2-5|-|-|TRBV3-1
TGTGCCAGCAGCCTTCCGAGGCTAGCGAGAGAGACCCAGTACTTC
CASSLPRLARETQYF
>TRBJ1-5|few|TRBD1|TRBV9
TGTGCCAGCAGCGCGGGACAGGGGCGGAATCAGCCCCAGCATTTT
CASSAGQGRNQPQHF
>TRBJ2-4|few|-|TRBV7-2
TGTGCCAGCAGCTTACTGGGGGGGGGCAACATTCAGTACTTC
CASSLLGGGNIQYF
>TRBJ1-2|-|-|TRBV28
TGTGCCAGCAGTTGGGGCTATGGCTACACCTTC
CASSWGYGYTF
>TRBJ2-5|few|-|TRBV5-8
TGTGCCAGCAGCTTGAGTTCGGTAAAAGAGACCCAGTACTTC
CASSLSSVKETQYF
>TRBJ1-5|-|-|TRBV3-1
TGTGCCAGCAGCCAAGGGGGGATGGGGATGATGGATCAGCCCCAGCATTTT
CASSQGGMGMMDQPQHF
>TRBJ1-5|-|-|TRBV7-8
TGTGCCAGCAGCTTAGCTTATAGCAATCAGCCCCAGCATTTT
CASSLAYSNQPQHF
>TRBJ1-1|few|-|TRBV20-1
TGCAGTGCTAGAGTCCCCCGGGGAGGAAACACTGAAGCTTTCTTT
CSARVPRGGNTEAFF
>TRBJ1-1|-|-|TRBV27
TGTGCCAGCAGTTTTCAGGGGTTTATGAACACTGAAGCTTTCTTT
CASSFQGFMNTEAFF
>TRBJ2-1|-|-|TRBV28
TGTGCCAGCAGTTTTTTCGAAACCTACAATGAGCAGTTCTTC
CASSFFETYNEQFF
>TRBJ2-5|-|TRBD2|TRBV20-1
TGCAGTGCTAGAGATCCTAGTAGCGGGGAAGAGACCCAGTACTTC
CSARDPSSGEETQYF
>TRBJ2-7|few|TRBD1|TRBV6-5
TGTGCCAGCAGGGCCCCGGGACAGGGGATCTACGAGCAGTACTTC
CASRAPGQGIYEQYF
>TRBJ2-1|few|TRBD1|TRBV29-1
TGCAGCGTTGAAACAGACAGGGGGCGTAGAAATGAGCAGTTCTTC
CSVETDRGRRNEQFF
>TRBJ1-1|few|-|TRBV20-1
TGCAGTGCTCGAGAACTCACTGAAGCTTTCTTT
CSARELTEAFF
>TRBJ1-4|-|TRBD1|TRBV29-1
TGCAGCGGAGCGGACAGGTTGGGAGATGAAAAACTGTTTTTT
CSGADRLGDEKLFF
>TRBJ2-1|many|TRBD1|TRBV7-3
TGTGCCAGCAGCTCAACCGGACAGGGTTTCAGGGACAATGAGCAGTTCTTC
CASSSTGQGFRDNEQFF
>TRBJ1-1|-|-|TRBV2
TGTGCCATTAAATCATGGGAAACTGAAGCTTTCTTT
CAIKSWETEAFF
>TRBJ2-7|-|-|TRBV12-3/TRBV12-4
TGTGCCAGCAGTTTAGTGGCCTCCGAGCAGTACTTC
CASSLVASEQYF
>TRBJ2-1|many|-|TRBV4-2
TGTGCCAGCAGCCAAGCTCTAGGGACCTACAATGAGCAGTTCTTC
CASSQALGTYNEQFF
>TRBJ2-1|-|-|TRBV6-5
TGTGCCAGCAGCCCAGAGGTCGGTGAGCAGTTCTTC
CASSPEVGEQFF
>TRBJ2-1|few|-|TRBV7-3
TGTGCCAGCAGCTTAGGGACTGGTGGTAGCGAGCAGTTCTTC
CASSLGTGGSEQFF
>TRBJ1-5|-|-|TRBV20-1
TGCAGTGCTAGTGTTGGGGGTCAGCCCCAGCATTTT
CSASVGGQPQHF
>TRBJ2-3|few|TRBD1|TRBV7-3
TGTGCCAGCAGCTTAATCGGACAGGGCCCAGATACGCAGTATTTT
CASSLIGQGPDTQYF
>TRBJ2-7|-|TRBD2|TRBV20-1
TGCAGTGTTAGAGATACTAGCGGCGAAATGGGGTACGAGCAGTACTTC
CSVRDTSGEMGYEQYF
>TRBJ2-1|few|TRBD2|TRBV28
TGTGCCAGCAGTCCATCCGCGGCGGGACTAGCGGGGCGGAATGAGCAGTTCTTC
CASSPSAAGLAGRNEQFF
>TRBJ1-6|-|TRBD1|TRBV27
TGTGCCAGCACCCTAACCTCAGGGGGCAATTCACCCCTCCACTTT
CASTLTSGGNSPLHF
>TRBJ2-5|-|TRBD2|TRBV3-1
TGTGCCAGCAACCTAATAGCGGGGAAAGAGACCCAGTACTTC
CASNLIAGKETQYF
>TRBJ2-5|few|-|TRBV10-3
TGTGCCATCAGTGAGATAGCTCTTAAAGAGACCCAGTACTTC
CAISEIALKETQYF
>TRBJ2-4|few|TRBD1|TRBV20-1
TGCAGTGCTAGAGCGGGTCAACAGGGGATGGATGCCAAAAACATTCAGTACTTC
CSARAGQQGMDAKNIQYF
>TRBJ2-1|few|-|TRBV7-3
TGTGCCAGCAGCCCTCATGCGGGCTCCTACAATGAGCAGTTCTTC
CASSPHAGSYNEQFF
>TRBJ1-2|few|-|TRBV27
TGTGCCAGCAGTTCTGATGCAGGGTTCCGGGGCTACACCTTC
CASSSDAGFRGYTF
>TRBJ1-2|-|TRBD1|TRBV14
TGTGCCAGCAGGGAGACAGGGGTCGTCGGCTACACCTTC
CASRETGVVGYTF
>TRBJ2-1|once|-|TRBV7-6
TGTGCCAGCAGCTTAGTTGGGGGCTGGATTTGGGATGAGCAGTTCTTC
CASSLVGGWIWDEQFF
>TRBJ1-1|few|-|TRBV20-1
TGCAGTGCTGTAGAGAACACTGAAGCTTTCTTT
CSAVENTEAFF
>TRBJ2-3|-|TRBD2|TRBV24-1
TGTGCCACCAGTGATTTTTCCAGCGGGGGACCAGATACGCAGTATTTT
CATSDFSSGGPDTQYF
>TRBJ2-2|-|TRBD2|TRBV28
TGTGCCAGCAGCGCTCTGTTGGCCGGGACTAGCGTTGACACCGGGGAGCTGTTTTTT
CASSALLAGTSVDTGELFF
>TRBJ2-7|-|-|TRBV6-1
TGTGCCAGCAGTGGGAGGCAGTCAATGCTGACCTACGAGCAGTACTTC
CASSGRQSMLTYEQYF
>TRBJ1-6|-|-|TRBV5-4
TGTGCCAGCAGCTCAACGACCGGAGTGGGAGGATATTCACCCCTCCACTTT
CASSSTTGVGGYSPLHF
>TRBJ2-5|-|-|TRBV5-4
TGTGCCAGCAGCCCTACAGTATTCCAAGAGACCCAGTACTTC
CASSPTVFQETQYF
>TRBJ2-5|-|TRBD1|TRBV2
TGTGCCAGCAGTGGAGGGACAGGGTTGTTGACCCAGTACTTC
CASSGGTGLLTQYF
>TRBJ2-1|-|TRBD2|TRBV6-2/TRBV6-3
TGTGCCAGCACCCACGGGGCGGGAGGTAGCGATGAGCAGTTCTTC
CASTHGAGGSDEQFF
>TRBJ2-3|-|TRBD2|TRBV7-3
TGTGCCAGCAGCTTAACGGCGACTAGCGGGGGGGCGACAGATACGCAGTATTTT
CASSLTATSGGATDTQYF
>TRBJ2-5|-|TRBD1|TRBV7-3
TGTGCCAGCAGCTCCATATTCGGACAGGGGTCGGAGACCCAGTACTTC
CASSSIFGQGSETQYF
>TRBJ2-7|-|-|TRBV29-1
TGCAGCGTTGTCGGGCGGATCCAGGCCGACGAGCAGTACTTC
CSVVGRIQADEQYF
>TRBJ2-7|-|TRBD1|TRBV6-2/TRBV6-3
TGTGCCAGCAGTCCCTTCGGGACAGGGAACTACGAGCAGTACTTC
CASSPFGTGNYEQYF
>TRBJ1-2|-|-|TRBV15
TGTGCCACCAGCAGAGATCGAACAGGACGTGGCAACTATGGCTACACCTTC
CATSRDRTGRGNYGYTF